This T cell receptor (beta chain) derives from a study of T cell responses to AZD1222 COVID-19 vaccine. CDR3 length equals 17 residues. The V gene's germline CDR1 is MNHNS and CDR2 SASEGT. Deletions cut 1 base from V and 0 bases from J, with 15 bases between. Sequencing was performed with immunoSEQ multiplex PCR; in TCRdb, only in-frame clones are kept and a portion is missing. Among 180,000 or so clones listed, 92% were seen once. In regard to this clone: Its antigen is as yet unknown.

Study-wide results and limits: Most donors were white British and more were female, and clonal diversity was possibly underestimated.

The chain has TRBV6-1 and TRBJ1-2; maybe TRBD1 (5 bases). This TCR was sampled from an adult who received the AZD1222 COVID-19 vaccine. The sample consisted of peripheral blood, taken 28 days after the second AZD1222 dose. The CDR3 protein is CASSEVGRGSANYGYTF. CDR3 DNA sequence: TGTGCCAGCAGTGAAGTGGGGCGGGGGTCAGCTAACTATGGCTACACCTTC.